This T cell receptor (beta chain) was sequenced in a study of CD8 T cells in ankylosing spondylitis. Study-level findings and limits: In synovial fluid and blood from reactive arthritis, some motif variants were previously reported.

TCRdb re-derived calls from the 5' RACE reads in MiXCR, one entry per CDR3 protein. The repertoire includes about 220,000 distinct CDR3 sequences, roughly 10% of them detected once, and less than 25% sits in the top ten. This clonotype was recorded many times. Its specificity is unknown. Germline values: CDR1 SGHDT, CDR2 YYEEEE. Trimming cost V 2 bases and J 0 bases, with 11 bases left between them. The CDR3 sequence is 16 residues long. The specimen sequenced was blood, either unsorted or a sorted T cell fraction (not recorded which). This TCR derives from a male donor with ankylosing spondylitis or in good health (not recorded which). V gene TRBV5-6 combines with J gene TRBJ1-4; D unresolved. CDR3 sequence reads: CASSFLGDPTNEKLFF. DNA of the CDR3: TGTGCCAGCAGCTTCTTGGGAGACCCAACTAATGAAAAACTGTTTTTT.